Presented here are 16 T cell receptor beta chains from one specimen sequenced in a study of blood T cell repertoires in COVID-19. Profiling relied on immunoSEQ multiplex PCR, and the TCRdb table lists in-frame clones only, not all of them. The top ten clones hold 8% to 9.5% of a sample with 42,000 or so clones, roughly nine tenths of them seen once. The sequencing sample was made of peripheral blood. Receptor source: a man aged 50-59 years with active COVID-19.

Written as DNA, the CDR3 is TGTGCCAGCAGCGCCGGGACAGGGTTCAATGAGCAGTTCTTC. This translates into CASSAGTGFNEQFF. The genes are TRBV5-5 and TRBJ2-1, with TRBD1 matching 9 bases. Germline V gives CDR1 SGHKS, CDR2 YYEKEE (reference sequence). After removal of 4 bases from V and 6 bases from J, the junction contained 5 bases not matched to a gene. This CDR3 is built from 14 residues. Looking up the rest from reference TRBV5-5 and TRBJ2-1 gives the full variable domain: DAGVTQSPTHLIKTRGQQVTLRCSPISGHKSVSWYQQVLGQGPQFIFQYYEKEERGRGNFPDRFSARQFPNYSSELNVNALLLGDSALYLCASSAGTGFNEQFFGPGTRLTVL.

The CDR3 reads CASSIRQGAEKLFF. CDR3 in DNA: TGTGCCAGCAGTATTAGACAGGGGGCTGAAAAACTGTTTTTT. V is TRBV6-6 and J is TRBJ1-4; 10 bases are a match to TRBD1. Germline assignment: CDR1 MNHNY and CDR2 SVGAGI (reference sequence). This CDR3 has 14 amino acids. V shed 5 bases, J shed 7 bases, and the junction held 4 bases outside the gene matches.

The genes are TRBV30 and TRBJ2-7, with 13 bases fitting TRBD2. Looked up from germline, CDR1 is GTSNPN and CDR2 is SVGIG (reference sequence). This CDR3 comprises 15 residues. V shed 2 bases, J shed 5 bases, and the junction held 6 bases outside the gene matches. DNA for the CDR3: TGTGCCTGGAGTTCCCGACTAGCGGGAGGTCACGAGCAGTACTTC. It yields the protein CAWSSRLAGGHEQYF. Variable domain in full (rest from reference TRBV30 and TRBJ2-7): SQTIHQWPATLVQPVGSPLSLECTVEGTSNPNLYWYRQAAGRGLQLLFYSVGIGQISSEVPQNLSASRPQDRQFILSSKKLLLSDSGFYLCAWSSRLAGGHEQYFGPGTRLTVT.

The chain has TRBV28 and TRBJ2-1; 13 bases are shared with TRBD2. CDR1 and CDR2 (germline): MDHEN, SYDVKM. V was clipped by 6 bases and J by 7 bases; unmatched bases: 9. The CDR3 covers 16 residues. For the CDR3, the DNA is TGTGCCAGCAGACTTACTAGCGGGAGGGGGATGAATGAGCAGTTCTTC. Encoded protein: CASRLTSGRGMNEQFF.

V usage is TRBV15 and J usage is TRBJ2-3, with TRBD2 identical over 12 bases. After removal of 5 bases from V and 8 bases from J, the junction contained 17 bases not matched to a gene. The CDR3 extends over 18 amino acids. Germline CDR1 is LNHNV and CDR2 is YYDKDF (reference sequence). Written as DNA, the CDR3 is TGTGCCACCAGCTCCTGGGGGGACAGGGGACTAGCGGGTGGTACGCAGTATTTT. The encoded protein is CATSSWGDRGLAGGTQYF.

The V and J genes are TRBV6-5 and TRBJ1-1; D not resolved. Looked up from germline, CDR1 is MNHEY and CDR2 is SVGAGI. The V end was cut by 8 bases, the J end by 1 base, with 5 bases between. The CDR3 is 11 amino acids. In DNA form, the CDR3 reads TGTGCCAGCGCGAGGAACACTGAAGCTTTCTTT. Translation: CASARNTEAFF.

The rearrangement joins TRBV6-5 to TRBJ1-6; no definite D call. The germline gives CDR1 MNHEY, CDR2 SVGAGI. This CDR3 has 13 amino acids. V lost 11 bases and J lost 3, with 11 bases in between. DNA for the CDR3: TGTGCCCCATCAGTGTACTATAATTCACCCCTCCACTTT. This gives the protein CAPSVYYNSPLHF.

The chain is built from TRBV29-1 and TRBJ2-5; TRBD1 agrees at 10 bases. V shed 5 bases and J 3 bases; nucleotides not matched to a gene: 9. The CDR3 is made up of 15 amino acids. In germline, CDR1 is SQVTM, CDR2 ANQGSEA. CDR3 amino acids: CSVPRPGTGEETQYF. Here the CDR3 DNA reads TGCAGCGTTCCTCGCCCCGGGACAGGGGAAGAGACCCAGTACTTC.

The CDR3 coding sequence is TGTGCCAGCTCACCACGTACCCCCCGGGAGTCCTATGGCTACACCTTC. Amino acid sequence: CASSPRTPRESYGYTF. The chain recombines TRBV18 with TRBJ1-2, with no clear D. The CDR3 has 16 residues. Germline V gene lookup returns CDR1 KGHSH and CDR2 LQKENI. V was trimmed by 1 base and J by 4 bases, leaving 16 bases between them.

The CDR3 spells CASSLLTSGRAGDTQYF. The CDR3 bases are TGTGCCAGCAGCCTACTGACTAGCGGGAGGGCAGGGGATACGCAGTATTTT. The chain is built from TRBV2 and TRBJ2-3; 14 bases match TRBD2. Germline values: CDR1 SNHLY, CDR2 FYNNEI. The CDR3 totals 17 residues. Trimming cost V 6 bases and J 6 bases; bases outside gene matches: 11.

The CDR3 sequence: CASSQKTGNTEAFF. In DNA form, the CDR3 reads TGTGCCAGCAGCCAAAAGACAGGGAACACTGAAGCTTTCTTT. The chain combines TRBV5-4 with TRBJ1-1, with D perhaps TRBD1 (6 bases). The germline CDR1 and CDR2 sequences are SGHNT and YYREEE (reference sequence). The CDR3 is 14 amino acids. Trimming removed 4 bases at V and 1 base at J, with 11 bases between. The whole variable domain, filled in from reference TRBV5-4 and TRBJ1-1, reads ETGVTQSPTHLIKTRGQQVTLRCSSQSGHNTVSWYQQALGQGPQFIFQYYREEENGRGNFPPRFSGLQFPNYSSELNVNALELDDSALYLCASSQKTGNTEAFFGQGTRLTVV.

This chain connects TRBV7-2 to TRBJ2-1; 14 bases agree with TRBD2. The CDR3 length is 18 residues. CDR1 SGHTA and CDR2 FQGNSA come from the germline V gene. J gave up 8 bases and V 5 bases, and 14 bases lay outside the gene matches. This chain's CDR3 is CASSISTSGRAERDEQFF. The DNA of the CDR3 is TGTGCCAGCAGCATATCGACTAGCGGGAGGGCCGAAAGAGATGAGCAGTTCTTC. Supplemented by reference TRBV7-2 and TRBJ2-1, the full variable domain reads GAGVSQSPSNKVTEKGKDVELRCDPISGHTALYWYRQSLGQGLEFLIYFQGNSAPDKSGLPSDRFSAERTGGSVSTLTIQRTQQEDSAVYLCASSISTSGRAERDEQFFGPGTRLTVL.

The V gene is TRBV30, the J gene TRBJ2-1; D is possibly TRBD2 (5 bases). Trimming took off 3 bases at V and 4 bases at J, with 10 bases between the two ends. Germline V gene sequence: CDR1 GTSNPN, CDR2 SVGIG (reference sequence). This CDR3 spans 13 amino acids. This CDR3 reads CAWRDFLYNEQFF. Written as DNA, the CDR3 is TGTGCCTGGAGGGACTTTCTTTACAATGAGCAGTTCTTC. Filled out from reference TRBV30 and TRBJ2-1, the complete variable domain reads SQTIHQWPATLVQPVGSPLSLECTVEGTSNPNLYWYRQAAGRGLQLLFYSVGIGQISSEVPQNLSASRPQDRQFILSSKKLLLSDSGFYLCAWRDFLYNEQFFGPGTRLTVL.

This rearrangement joins TRBV18 to TRBJ2-5; 9 bases are a match to TRBD2. CDR1 is KGHSH, CDR2 LQKENI, per germline. Trimming removed 3 bases from V and 3 bases from J; junction bases left unmatched: 5. The CDR3 length is 15 residues. The DNA of the CDR3 is TGTGCCAGCTCACCCATAAGACTAGCGGAAGAGACCCAGTACTTC. This translates into CASSPIRLAEETQYF.

V usage is TRBV28 and J usage is TRBJ1-2, with D perhaps matching TRBD1 (5 bases). The CDR3 is 15 amino acids. Per germline, CDR1 MDHEN and CDR2 SYDVKM. The V gene lost 3 bases and the J gene lost 3 bases, with 14 bases spanning the gap. The CDR3 nucleotides are TGTGCCAGCAGTTTGGGATCGGGGGTGGACTATGGCTACACCTTC. Encoded protein: CASSLGSGVDYGYTF.

The chain combines TRBV9 with TRBJ1-4; the match to TRBD1 covers 7 bases. The CDR3 has 15 amino acids. The V gene end was trimmed by 0 bases and the J gene end by 7 bases; junction bases not matched to a gene: 6. The germline V gene encodes CDR1 SGDLS and CDR2 YYNGEE. In nucleotides, the CDR3 is TGTGCCAGCAGCGTAGGGACAGGAGGAGGTGAAAAACTGTTTTTT. This gives the protein CASSVGTGGGEKLFF.